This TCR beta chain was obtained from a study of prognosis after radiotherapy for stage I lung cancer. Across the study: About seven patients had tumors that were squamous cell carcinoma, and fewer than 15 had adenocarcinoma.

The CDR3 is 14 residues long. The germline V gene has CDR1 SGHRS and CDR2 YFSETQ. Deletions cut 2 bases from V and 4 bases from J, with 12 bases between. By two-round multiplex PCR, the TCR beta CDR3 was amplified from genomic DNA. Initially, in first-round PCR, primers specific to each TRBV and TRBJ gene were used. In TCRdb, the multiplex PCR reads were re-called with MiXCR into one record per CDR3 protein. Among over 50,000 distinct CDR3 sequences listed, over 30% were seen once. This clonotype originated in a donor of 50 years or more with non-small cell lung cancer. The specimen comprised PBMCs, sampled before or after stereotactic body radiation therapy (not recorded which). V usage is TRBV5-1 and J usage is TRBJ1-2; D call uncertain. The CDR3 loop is CASSFVSPGYGYTF. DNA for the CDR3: TGCGCCAGCAGCTTTGTCTCTCCGGGCTATGGCTACACCTTC.